One and the same sample provided the 20 T cell receptor beta chains below, sequenced in a study of blood T cell repertoires in COVID-19. Only in-frame clones appear in the TCRdb table, and some are missing; sequencing was by immunoSEQ multiplex PCR. This table has approximately 44,000 clones, roughly three quarters appearing once. Material: peripheral blood. These receptors originate from an elderly woman with acute or convalescent COVID-19.

This clone has just a few counts. The V call is TRBV5-6, the J call TRBJ1-1, with 8 bases that match TRBD1. V shed 4 bases and J 5 bases; nucleotides not matched to a gene: 10. The germline V gene has CDR1 SGHDT and CDR2 YYEEEE. This CDR3 region has 15 residues. CDR3 DNA sequence: TGTGCCAGCAGCCGTAGGACAGGGTTGGGAACTGAAGCTTTCTTT. This codes for CASSRRTGLGTEAFF.

This clone showed up just a few times. The genes are TRBV10-3 and TRBJ1-4, with 7 nucleotides matching TRBD1. Germline CDR1 and CDR2: ENHRY and SYGVKD. CDR3 length: 16 amino acids. V lost 0 bases and J lost 7; bases outside the gene matches: 8. CDR3 sequence: CAISESGRQGGEKLFF. Written as DNA, the CDR3 is TGTGCCATCAGTGAGTCGGGGCGACAGGGTGGTGAAAAACTGTTTTTT.

The chain carries TRBV5-4 and TRBJ2-7, with 10 bases fitting TRBD2. Unmatched junction bases numbered 6, after V lost 4 bases and J lost 2 bases. In germline, CDR1 is SGHNT, CDR2 YYREEE (reference sequence). This CDR3 comprises 15 residues. The CDR3 nucleotides are TGTGCCAGCAGCAGAGGGACTAGCGTCACCTACGAGCAGTACTTC. Translated, it gives CASSRGTSVTYEQYF.

This chain uses TRBV25-1 with TRBJ1-2, with D tentatively TRBD1 (5 bases). Trimming cost V 3 bases and J 8 bases, with 16 bases left between them. CDR3 length: 14 residues. Looked up from germline, CDR1 is MGHDK and CDR2 is SYGVNS. CDR3 sequence reads: CASSDQGKMEGYTF. As DNA, the CDR3 is TGTGCCAGCAGTGATCAGGGAAAAATGGAGGGCTACACCTTC.

The chain carries TRBV5-1 and TRBJ1-2; TRBD1 agrees at 7 bases. CDR1 SGHRS and CDR2 YFSETQ come from the germline V gene. This CDR3 has 14 residues. V lost 7 bases, J lost 1 base, and 7 bases stayed unmatched. CDR3 bases: TGCGCCAGCTCGGGACAGTCTTTTAACTATGGCTACACCTTC. Its protein is CASSGQSFNYGYTF.

The gene calls are TRBV30 and TRBJ2-2; TRBD2 is a possible D gene (5 bases). The germline V and J ends were trimmed by 1 base and 0 bases, with 9 bases remaining between them. Germline V CDR1 and CDR2: GTSNPN, SVGIG (reference sequence). The CDR3 spans 15 residues. CDR3 protein: CAWSGLTTNTGELFF. The CDR3 DNA reads as TGTGCCTGGAGTGGACTAACGACGAACACCGGGGAGCTGTTTTTT.

The rearrangement uses TRBV18 and TRBJ2-5; maybe TRBD1 (5 bases). V was shortened by 3 bases and J by 4 bases, with 12 bases between the two germline ends. Germline V gene data show CDR1 as KGHSH and CDR2 as LQKENI. The CDR3 consists of 14 residues. The chain's CDR3 is CASSPGHTGETQYF. CDR3 DNA sequence: TGTGCCAGCTCACCGGGGCATACTGGAGAGACCCAGTACTTC.

V gene TRBV7-9 combines with J gene TRBJ1-1; D perhaps matches TRBD1 (6 bases). Germline CDR1 and CDR2: SEHNR and FQNEAQ (reference sequence). The germline V and J ends were trimmed by 1 base and 3 bases, with 12 bases remaining between them. The length of the CDR3 is 15 residues. The CDR3 reads CASSLGAGADTEAFF. The DNA of the CDR3 is TGTGCCAGCAGCTTAGGGGCGGGGGCGGACACTGAAGCTTTCTTT. Supplemented by reference TRBV7-9 and TRBJ1-1, the full variable domain reads DTGVSQNPRHKITKRGQNVTFRCDPISEHNRLYWYRQTLGQGPEFLTYFQNEAQLEKSRLLSDRFSAERPKGSFSTLEIQRTEQGDSAMYLCASSLGAGADTEAFFGQGTRLTVV.

This chain connects TRBV7-2 to TRBJ1-2; D is unresolved. Germline CDR1 reads SGHTA; CDR2 reads FQGNSA. Trimming stripped 5 bases from V and 4 bases from J, with 17 bases between. The CDR3 length is 15 residues. CDR3 residues: CASSTSRGSSYGYTF. CDR3 sequence (DNA): TGTGCCAGCAGCACATCTCGGGGTTCGAGCTATGGCTACACCTTC.

The chain couples TRBV6-5 to TRBJ2-2, with 12 bases fitting TRBD1. CDR3 length equals 15 residues. Germline trimming cut 8 bases from V and 7 bases from J; bases unmatched to any gene: 8. Per germline, CDR1 MNHEY and CDR2 SVGAGI. The CDR3 loop is CASLAGTGGFGELFF. For the CDR3, the DNA is TGTGCCAGCCTCGCCGGGACAGGGGGCTTCGGGGAGCTGTTTTTT.

The CDR3 DNA follows: TGTGCCAGTAGTATACAGGGGGCGTCCAACACTGAAGCTTTCTTT. This gives the protein CASSIQGASNTEAFF. This chain connects TRBV19 to TRBJ1-1; 8 bases match TRBD1. Germline assignment: CDR1 LNHDA and CDR2 SQIVND (reference sequence). Trimming took 2 bases from V and 2 from J; bases not matched to a gene: 4. The CDR3 loop spans 15 amino acids.

This chain links TRBV20-1 with TRBJ2-5; 11 bases map to TRBD2. This CDR3 region has 15 residues. Germline V gene lookup returns CDR1 DFQATT and CDR2 SNEGSKA (reference sequence). V lost 3 bases to trimming and J lost 2 bases; unmatched junction nucleotides: 5. As DNA, the CDR3 is TGCAGTGCTAGTCTGGGACTAGCGGTACAAGAGACCCAGTACTTC. Its translation: CSASLGLAVQETQYF.

The rearrangement uses TRBV7-8 and TRBJ2-1; 8 bases agree with TRBD2. With 4 bases clipped from V and 6 bases from J, the junction kept 14 bases outside the gene matches. Germline CDR1 SGHVS, CDR2 FQNEAQ. CDR3 size: 17 residues. The CDR3 reads CASSSPRGSGRGNEQFF. In DNA form, the CDR3 reads TGTGCCAGCAGCTCCCCCAGAGGGAGCGGGAGAGGCAATGAGCAGTTCTTC.

The chain couples TRBV20-1 to TRBJ2-5; 12 bases agree with TRBD2. This CDR3 has 13 residues. Germline CDR1 is DFQATT and CDR2 is SNEGSKA (reference sequence). V gave up 3 bases and J gave up 5 bases; unmatched junction bases: 1. The CDR3 DNA sequence: TGCAGTGCTAGTCTAGCGGGAGGGGAGACCCAGTACTTC. This codes for CSASLAGGETQYF.

This clone was detected once. V usage is TRBV5-5 and J usage is TRBJ1-1; tentatively, D is TRBD1 (5 bases). This CDR3 has 14 residues. Germline values: CDR1 SGHKS, CDR2 YYEKEE (reference sequence). The ends were cut back, 4 bases at V and 1 base at J, with 11 bases in the middle. The CDR3 here is CASSLGAANTEAFF. The CDR3 bases are TGTGCCAGCAGCCTAGGGGCCGCGAACACTGAAGCTTTCTTT.

This chain links TRBV4-3 with TRBJ1-2, with D possibly being TRBD1 (5 bases). This CDR3 is 13 amino acids long. Germline loops: CDR1 LGHNA, CDR2 YSLEER. V was pared by 0 bases and J by 8 bases, with 10 bases between. DNA for the CDR3: TGCGCCAGCAGCCAAGATGCAGGGTACGGCTACACCTTC. Translated: CASSQDAGYGYTF.

The J gene is TRBJ1-5, the V gene TRBV5-4; no clear D gene. V gave up 0 bases and J gave up 7 bases, with 5 bases separating them. Germline-derived CDR1 and CDR2 are SGHNT and YYREEE (reference sequence). There are 12 residues in the CDR3. CDR3 bases: TGTGCCAGCAGCTTGGACAGCCAGCCCCAGCATTTT. The encoded protein is CASSLDSQPQHF. Based on the CDR3 plus reference TRBV5-4 and TRBJ1-5, the full variable domain is ETGVTQSPTHLIKTRGQQVTLRCSSQSGHNTVSWYQQALGQGPQFIFQYYREEENGRGNFPPRFSGLQFPNYSSELNVNALELDDSALYLCASSLDSQPQHFGDGTRLSIL.

CDR3 in amino acids: CASSLDGARGEQYF. For the CDR3, the DNA is TGTGCCAGCAGCTTAGACGGGGCCAGGGGCGAGCAGTACTTC. The chain links TRBV7-8 to TRBJ2-7, with D possibly TRBD1 on 6 matching bases. Germline V CDR1 and CDR2: SGHVS, FQNEAQ. V shed 1 base and J shed 6 bases, with 13 bases lying between them. This CDR3 contains 14 residues.

J is TRBJ2-7 and V is TRBV12-5, with D possibly being TRBD2 (6 bases). The V gene's germline CDR1 is LGHNT and CDR2 FRNRAP. V dropped 1 base and J dropped 4 bases, with 14 bases sitting between them. The CDR3 has 15 residues. CDR3 DNA: TGTGCTAGTGGTTTGGATAGCGGCGGGCTATACGAGCAGTACTTC. Amino acid sequence: CASGLDSGGLYEQYF.

The rearrangement links TRBV18 to TRBJ1-1; 8 nucleotides match TRBD1. J gave up 0 bases and V 3 bases, and 9 bases lay outside the gene matches. Germline V gene data show CDR1 as KGHSH and CDR2 as LQKENI. The CDR3 totals 17 residues. CDR3 region: CASSPTGAGGVNTEAFF. The CDR3 DNA reads TGTGCCAGCTCACCTACTGGGGCAGGGGGCGTGAACACTGAAGCTTTCTTT.